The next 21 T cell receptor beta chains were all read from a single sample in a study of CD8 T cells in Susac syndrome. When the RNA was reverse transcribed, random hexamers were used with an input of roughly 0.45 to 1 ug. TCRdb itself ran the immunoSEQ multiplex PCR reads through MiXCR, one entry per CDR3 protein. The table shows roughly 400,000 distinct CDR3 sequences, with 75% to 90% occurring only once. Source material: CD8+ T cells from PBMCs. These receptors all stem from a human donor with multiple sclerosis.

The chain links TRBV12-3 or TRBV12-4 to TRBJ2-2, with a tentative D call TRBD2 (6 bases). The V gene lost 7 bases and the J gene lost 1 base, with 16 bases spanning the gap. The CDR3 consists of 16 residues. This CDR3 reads CASTSTGEWNTGELFF. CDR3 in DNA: TGTGCCAGCACTTCCACGGGGGAGTGGAACACCGGGGAGCTGTTTTTT.

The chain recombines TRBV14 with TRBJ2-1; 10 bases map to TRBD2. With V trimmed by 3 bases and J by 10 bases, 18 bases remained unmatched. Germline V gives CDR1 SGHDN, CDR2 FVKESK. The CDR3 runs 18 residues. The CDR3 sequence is CASSHPRYLAGGHTEQFF. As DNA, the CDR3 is TGTGCCAGCAGCCATCCCCGCTATTTAGCGGGAGGTCATACGGAGCAGTTCTTC.

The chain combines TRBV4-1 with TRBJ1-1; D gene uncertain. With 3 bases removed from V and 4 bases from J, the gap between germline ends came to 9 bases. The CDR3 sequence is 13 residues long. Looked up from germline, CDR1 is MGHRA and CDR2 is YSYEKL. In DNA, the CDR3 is TGCGCCAGCAGCCAGAGGGTAACCACTGAAGCTTTCTTT. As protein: CASSQRVTTEAFF.

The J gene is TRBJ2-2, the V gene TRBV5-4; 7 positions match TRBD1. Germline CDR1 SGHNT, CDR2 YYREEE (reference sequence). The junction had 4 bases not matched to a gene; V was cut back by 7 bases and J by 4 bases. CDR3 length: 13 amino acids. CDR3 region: CASFDRVTGELFF. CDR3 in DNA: TGTGCCAGCTTCGACAGGGTCACCGGGGAGCTGTTTTTT.

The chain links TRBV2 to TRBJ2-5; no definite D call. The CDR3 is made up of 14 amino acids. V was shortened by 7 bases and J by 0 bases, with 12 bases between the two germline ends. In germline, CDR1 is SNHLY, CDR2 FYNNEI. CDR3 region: CASTTLRYQETQYF. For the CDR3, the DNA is TGTGCCAGCACAACCTTAAGGTACCAAGAGACCCAGTACTTC. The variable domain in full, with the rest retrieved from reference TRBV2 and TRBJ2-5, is EPEVTQTPSHQVTQMGQEVILRCVPISNHLYFYWYRQILGQKVEFLVSFYNNEISEKSEIFDDQFSVERPDGSNFTLKIRSTKLEDSAMYFCASTTLRYQETQYFGPGTRLLVL.

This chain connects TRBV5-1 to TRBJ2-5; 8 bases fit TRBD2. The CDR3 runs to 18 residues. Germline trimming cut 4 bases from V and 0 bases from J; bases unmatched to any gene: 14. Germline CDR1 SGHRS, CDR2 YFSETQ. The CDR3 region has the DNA TGCGCCAGCAGCCCACGGGGGGGGGCCGCTTTTAACCAAGAGACCCAGTACTTC. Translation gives CASSPRGGAAFNQETQYF.

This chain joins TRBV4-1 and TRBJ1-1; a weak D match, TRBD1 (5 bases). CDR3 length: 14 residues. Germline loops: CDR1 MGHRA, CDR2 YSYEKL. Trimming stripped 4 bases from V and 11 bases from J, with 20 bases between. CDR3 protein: CASSPEGGDGGAFF. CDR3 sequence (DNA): TGCGCCAGCAGCCCCGAGGGAGGGGACGGGGGGGCTTTCTTT.

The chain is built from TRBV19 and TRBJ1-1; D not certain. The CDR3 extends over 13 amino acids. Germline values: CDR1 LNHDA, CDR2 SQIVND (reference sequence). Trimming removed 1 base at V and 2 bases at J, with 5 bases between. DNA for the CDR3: TGTGCCAGTAGTATAGCCACCAACACTGAAGCTTTCTTT. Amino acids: CASSIATNTEAFF.

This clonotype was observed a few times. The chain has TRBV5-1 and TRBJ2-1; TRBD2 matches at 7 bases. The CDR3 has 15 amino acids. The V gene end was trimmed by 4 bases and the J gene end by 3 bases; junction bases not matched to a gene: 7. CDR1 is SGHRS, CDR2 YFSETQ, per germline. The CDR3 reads CASSLRTRGYNEQFF. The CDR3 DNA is TGCGCCAGCAGCCTCCGGACTAGAGGCTACAATGAGCAGTTCTTC.

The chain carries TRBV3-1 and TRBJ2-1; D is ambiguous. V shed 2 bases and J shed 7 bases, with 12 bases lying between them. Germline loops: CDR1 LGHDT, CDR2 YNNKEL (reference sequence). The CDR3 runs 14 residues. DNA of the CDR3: TGTGCCAGCAGCCAAAGTACTCCGATGAATGAGCAGTTCTTC. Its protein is CASSQSTPMNEQFF.

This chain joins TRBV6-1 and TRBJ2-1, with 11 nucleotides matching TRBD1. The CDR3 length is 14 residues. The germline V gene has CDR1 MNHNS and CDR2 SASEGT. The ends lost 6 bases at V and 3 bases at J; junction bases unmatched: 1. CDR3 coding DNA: TGTGCCAGCAGGGACAGGGGGCACTACAATGAGCAGTTCTTC. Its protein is CASRDRGHYNEQFF.

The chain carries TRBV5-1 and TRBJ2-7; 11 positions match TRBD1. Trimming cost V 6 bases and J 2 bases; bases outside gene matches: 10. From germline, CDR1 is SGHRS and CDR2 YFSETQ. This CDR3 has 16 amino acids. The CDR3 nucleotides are TGCGCCAGCACCCCCGGGGACAGGGGGATACCCTACGAGCAGTACTTC. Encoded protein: CASTPGDRGIPYEQYF.

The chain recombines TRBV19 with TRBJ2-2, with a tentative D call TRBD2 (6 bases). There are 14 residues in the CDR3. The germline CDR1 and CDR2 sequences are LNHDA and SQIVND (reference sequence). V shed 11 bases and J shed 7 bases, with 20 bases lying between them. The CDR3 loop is CACAFGGQIGELFF. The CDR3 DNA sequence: TGTGCCTGCGCCTTTGGAGGGCAAATCGGGGAGCTGTTTTTT.

CDR3 nucleotides: TGCGCCAGCAGCGCCATGGGGGGACAGGCCGACCTGACCTTC. Translated, it gives CASSAMGGQADLTF. V usage is TRBV5-1 and J usage is TRBJ1-2; 8 bases agree with TRBD1. Germline-derived CDR1 and CDR2 are SGHRS and YFSETQ. This CDR3 has 14 amino acids. After removal of 4 bases from V and 14 bases from J, the junction contained 16 bases not matched to a gene.

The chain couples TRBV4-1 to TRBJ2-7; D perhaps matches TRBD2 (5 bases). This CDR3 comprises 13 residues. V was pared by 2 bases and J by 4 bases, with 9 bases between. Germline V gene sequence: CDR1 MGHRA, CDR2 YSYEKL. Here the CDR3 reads CASSQYSGYEQYF. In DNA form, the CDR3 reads TGCGCCAGCAGCCAATATTCGGGGTACGAGCAGTACTTC.

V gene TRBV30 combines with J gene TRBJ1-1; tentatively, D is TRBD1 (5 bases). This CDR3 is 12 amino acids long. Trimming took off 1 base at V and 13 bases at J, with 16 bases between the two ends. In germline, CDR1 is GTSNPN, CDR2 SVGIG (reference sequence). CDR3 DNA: TGTGCCTGGAGTGAGGGCCGCGGGACGGTTTTCTTT. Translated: CAWSEGRGTVFF.

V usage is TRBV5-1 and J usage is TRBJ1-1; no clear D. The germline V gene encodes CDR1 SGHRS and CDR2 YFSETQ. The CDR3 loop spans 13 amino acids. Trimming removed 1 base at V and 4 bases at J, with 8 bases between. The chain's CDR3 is CASSLYMGTEAFF. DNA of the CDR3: TGCGCCAGCAGCTTGTACATGGGCACTGAAGCTTTCTTT.

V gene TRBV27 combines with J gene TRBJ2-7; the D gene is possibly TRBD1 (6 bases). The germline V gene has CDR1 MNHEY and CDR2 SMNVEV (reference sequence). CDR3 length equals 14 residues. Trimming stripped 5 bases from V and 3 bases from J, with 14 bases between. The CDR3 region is CASSRETGFYEQYF. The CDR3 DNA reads TGTGCCAGCAGTCGCGAGACAGGTTTCTACGAGCAGTACTTC.

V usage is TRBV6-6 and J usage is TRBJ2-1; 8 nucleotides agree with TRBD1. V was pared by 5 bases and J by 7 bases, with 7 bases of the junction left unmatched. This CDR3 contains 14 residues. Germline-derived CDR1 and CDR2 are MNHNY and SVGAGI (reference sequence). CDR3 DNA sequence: TGTGCCAGCAGTCAGGGGGCGTCGGGGAATGAGCAGTTCTTC. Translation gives CASSQGASGNEQFF.

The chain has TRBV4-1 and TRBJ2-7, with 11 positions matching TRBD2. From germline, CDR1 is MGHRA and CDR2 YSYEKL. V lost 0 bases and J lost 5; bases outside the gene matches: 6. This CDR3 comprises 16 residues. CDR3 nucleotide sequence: TGCGCCAGCAGCCAAGAGGCTAGCGGGGGGTACGACGAGCAGTACTTC. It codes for CASSQEASGGYDEQYF.

This chain's CDR3 is CASSEITMGAGLLRETDTQYF. Written as DNA, the CDR3 is TGTGCCAGCAGCGAAATCACTATGGGGGCAGGGCTTCTTAGGGAGACAGATACGCAGTATTTT. The chain links TRBV21-1 to TRBJ2-3; the table gives TRBD2 as D, unverified against the DNA. TRBV21-1 is given as a pseudogene. The CDR3 is made up of 21 amino acids.